This T cell receptor (beta chain) was retrieved from a study of blood T cell repertoires in COVID-19. As for the study in general: Material from acute and convalescent COVID-19 was sourced from the United States, Italy and Spain. Sources were T cells, B-cell-depleted T cells, or PBMCs; the material itself was cDNA or gDNA.

Participant ages covered roughly 18 to 89 years across approximately 25 US areas. Original data processing: Reference gene primer amplification yielded estimated nucleated cell counts. Assay used: immunoSEQ multiplex PCR; TCRdb lists only in-frame clones, some missing. V and J calls and clone size are as listed in that table; D and trimming were resolved from the DNA. The sample shows around 300,000 clones, 90% of them seen only once. J gave up 5 bases and V 5 bases, and 8 bases lay outside the gene matches. The germline V gene has CDR1 KGHSH and CDR2 LQKENI. The CDR3 runs 16 residues. The receptor was derived from a woman between 18 and 29 years old with acute COVID-19. Sequencing input: PBMCs or T cells enriched from blood (not recorded which). J is TRBJ2-5 and V is TRBV18, with 13 bases matching TRBD2. The CDR3 sequence is CASSSGLAGVSETQYF. The CDR3 bases are TGTGCCAGCTCATCAGGACTAGCGGGAGTTTCCGAGACCCAGTACTTC.